Below are 3 T cell receptor beta chains sequenced from a single sample in a study of T-cell memory formation after mild COVID-19 (dated by TCRdb to 2020 to 2023). Libraries were made using 5' RACE. The data were produced on an Illumina NovaSeq 6000. TCRdb applied fastp at Q25 and MiXCR to the public reads, then kept only in-frame beta chains. All rows with the same CDR3 protein become a single entry with the most common DNA and genes. The sample includes 400,000 to 450,000 distinct CDR3 sequences, with roughly 18% observed a single time. The top ten clonotypes cover approximately 21% of the sample. Source material: PBMCs or a T cell subset sorted from them (not recorded which). Source of these receptors: a man aged 18 to 35 who had mild COVID-19 (a few samples of this study predate the infection). The sample titles of this study are shuffled in the database, so cell type and time point are left out; the donor was told from shared clones.

There are many counts of this clonotype. The rearrangement uses TRBV20-1 and TRBJ2-7, with TRBD1 identical over 10 bases. The germline CDR1 and CDR2 sequences are DFQATT and SNEGSKA (reference sequence). This CDR3 is 15 amino acids long. V shed 0 bases and J 2 bases; nucleotides not matched to a gene: 4. CDR3 amino acids: CSARDQGQGTYEQYF. In DNA form, the CDR3 reads TGCAGTGCTAGAGATCAGGGACAGGGGACCTACGAGCAGTACTTC.

V and J are TRBV12-3 or TRBV12-4 and TRBJ2-5, with 8 bases aligning to TRBD1. V shed 7 bases, J shed 5 bases, and the junction held 6 bases outside the gene matches. CDR3 length equals 13 residues. The CDR3 sequence is CASTDRGEETQYF. CDR3 coding DNA: TGTGCCAGCACTGACAGGGGAGAGGAGACCCAGTACTTC.

The CDR3 DNA is TGTGCCAGCAGCTTAGCGGTCAGATCCACAGATACGCAGTATTTT. This encodes CASSLAVRSTDTQYF. This chain links TRBV7-9 with TRBJ2-3; D unclear. Looked up from germline, CDR1 is SEHNR and CDR2 is FQNEAQ (reference sequence). CDR3 length: 15 residues. V was cut by 0 bases and J by 2 bases, with 9 bases left in between.